The 28 T cell receptor beta chains below come from one sample, sequenced in a study of shared clonotypes between healthy human individuals. Produced via immunoSEQ multiplex PCR; TCRdb's table is partial and in-frame only. This sample has over a million clones, with approximately 98% found just once. Sample: naive CD4+ T cells sorted from blood. Sample subset: CD45RA+ positively selected. These receptors were obtained from a young man in good health.

The rearrangement joins TRBV28 to TRBJ1-2, with unresolved D. CDR3 length equals 13 residues. Germline V gene data show CDR1 as MDHEN and CDR2 as SYDVKM. V was clipped by 1 base and J by 5 bases, with 8 bases between them. The CDR3 reads CASSLFPGYGYTF. CDR3 DNA sequence: TGTGCCAGCAGTTTATTTCCGGGATATGGCTACACCTTC.

This clone has a handful of counts. The V call is TRBV2, the J call TRBJ1-5; D uncertain. Trimming stripped 3 bases from V and 2 bases from J, with 5 bases between. The CDR3 loop spans 13 amino acids. Per germline, CDR1 SNHLY and CDR2 FYNNEI. Here the CDR3 DNA reads TGTGCCAGCAGTGAGTCTGGCAATCAGCCCCAGCATTTT. It is translated as CASSESGNQPQHF.

DNA of the CDR3: TGTGCCAGCAGCGTAGGGTCTCTGGGGCGGAATGAGCAGTTCTTC. Translation gives CASSVGSLGRNEQFF. The V gene is TRBV9, the J gene TRBJ2-1; weak D call: TRBD1 (5 bases). This CDR3 is 15 amino acids long. The germline gives CDR1 SGDLS, CDR2 YYNGEE. Deletions cut 0 bases from V and 7 bases from J, with 14 bases between.

CDR3: CSVGDHLSTEAFF. Written as DNA, the CDR3 is TGCAGCGTTGGGGACCACCTGAGCACTGAAGCTTTCTTT. The V and J genes are TRBV29-1 and TRBJ1-1; D might be TRBD1 (5 bases). The CDR3 contains 13 residues. The germline V gene has CDR1 SQVTM and CDR2 ANQGSEA. V lost 4 bases to trimming and J lost 4 bases, with 13 bases between them.

This chain connects TRBV7-9 to TRBJ2-3; D is possibly TRBD1 (5 bases). The CDR3 is 12 residues long. V gave up 5 bases and J gave up 6 bases, with 9 bases separating them. Germline V CDR1 and CDR2: SEHNR, FQNEAQ (reference sequence). CDR3 nucleotide sequence: TGTGCCAGCAGCCAGACAGTTGATACGCAGTATTTT. It yields the protein CASSQTVDTQYF.

The chain uses TRBV28 and TRBJ2-2; no clear D gene. This CDR3 is 14 amino acids long. V was cut by 5 bases and J by 8 bases, with 15 bases left in between. CDR1 and CDR2 (germline): MDHEN, SYDVKM. The DNA for the CDR3 is TGTGCCAGCAGTCCGCTCCCCCGTGGAGGGGAGCTGTTTTTT. This sequence encodes CASSPLPRGGELFF.

The genes are TRBV29-1 and TRBJ2-3, with TRBD1 as a possible D gene (5 bases). Per the germline V gene, CDR1 is SQVTM and CDR2 is ANQGSEA. Trimming took 7 bases from V and 3 from J, leaving 20 bases between them. The CDR3 runs to 15 residues. This CDR3 is CSARVGQGQTDTQYF. CDR3 DNA: TGCAGCGCCAGGGTCGGTCAGGGTCAGACAGATACGCAGTATTTT.

The chain uses TRBV19 and TRBJ2-2; a weak D match, TRBD1 (6 bases). Germline CDR1 and CDR2: LNHDA and SQIVND (reference sequence). There are 16 residues in the CDR3. Trimming cost V 3 bases and J 7 bases, with 18 bases left between them. CDR3 protein: CASSISRQGLNGELFF. The CDR3 nucleotides are TGTGCCAGTAGTATTTCGCGCCAGGGGTTAAACGGGGAGCTGTTTTTT.

The chain employs TRBV7-9 and TRBJ2-2; TRBD1 matches 8 bases. Germline loops: CDR1 SEHNR, CDR2 FQNEAQ (reference sequence). After removal of 6 bases from V and 2 bases from J, the junction contained 8 bases not matched to a gene. This CDR3 comprises 16 residues. CDR3 amino acids: CASRFRTGRNTGELFF. The CDR3 DNA follows: TGTGCCAGCAGATTCCGGACAGGGAGAAACACCGGGGAGCTGTTTTTT.

V is TRBV5-1 and J is TRBJ1-5; 7 positions match TRBD1. From germline, CDR1 is SGHRS and CDR2 YFSETQ. With V trimmed by 4 bases and J by 1 base, 5 bases remained unmatched. This CDR3 has 15 residues. CDR3 region: CASSPVQGSNQPQHF. The CDR3 DNA reads TGCGCCAGCAGCCCCGTACAGGGGAGCAATCAGCCCCAGCATTTT.

This rearrangement joins TRBV5-6 to TRBJ2-1; TRBD1 is a possible D gene (6 bases). This CDR3 spans 16 amino acids. V lost 0 bases to trimming and J lost 0 bases, with 10 bases between them. Per germline, CDR1 SGHDT and CDR2 YYEEEE. This CDR3 reads CASSLGQGFSYNEQFF. For the CDR3, the DNA is TGTGCCAGCAGCTTGGGCCAGGGGTTCTCCTACAATGAGCAGTTCTTC.

The chain combines TRBV30 with TRBJ1-2; D remains ambiguous. Trimming pared 5 bases from V and 4 bases from J, leaving 8 bases between. CDR1 is GTSNPN and CDR2 is SVGIG in the germline V gene (reference sequence). The CDR3 is 11 residues long. CDR3 region: CAWAAGYGYTF. DNA of the CDR3: TGTGCCTGGGCGGCAGGCTATGGCTACACCTTC.

CDR3: CASSFQDAGLAGGRFF. CDR3 bases: TGTGCCAGCAGCTTTCAAGACGCGGGACTAGCGGGAGGGAGGTTCTTC. The chain is built from TRBV7-9 and TRBJ2-1; 16 bases match TRBD2. The CDR3 has 16 residues. The germline V gene has CDR1 SEHNR and CDR2 FQNEAQ (reference sequence). V was clipped by 3 bases and J by 15 bases; unmatched bases: 11.

A note on this clone: The junction does not match germline at one end; this may be a read error. V is TRBV7-7 and J is TRBJ2-7; possibly TRBD1 or TRBD2 for D (6 bases each). This CDR3 is built from 14 residues. Germline lookup yields CDR1 SSHAT and CDR2 FNYEAQ (reference sequence). Here the CDR3 DNA reads TGTGCTAGCAGTCGGGGGCATGATTCCTACGAGCAGTACTTC. Its protein product is CASSRGHDSYEQYF.

This chain connects TRBV27 to TRBJ2-5; unclear D gene. Germline values: CDR1 MNHEY, CDR2 SMNVEV (reference sequence). The ends were cut back, 6 bases at V and 0 bases at J, with 14 bases in the middle. The CDR3 has 15 amino acids. The CDR3 loop reads CASSRDTQYQETQYF. CDR3 nucleotides: TGTGCCAGCAGCCGAGACACCCAGTACCAAGAGACCCAGTACTTC.

The rearrangement links TRBV19 to TRBJ2-2; 10 bases line up with TRBD2. V shed 6 bases, J shed 7 bases, and the junction held 2 bases outside the gene matches. The CDR3 contains 13 residues. CDR1 is LNHDA, CDR2 SQIVND, per germline (reference sequence). Here the CDR3 reads CASRASGGGELFF. For the CDR3, the DNA is TGTGCCAGTAGGGCTAGCGGGGGCGGGGAGCTGTTTTTT.

The chain carries TRBV15 and TRBJ2-5; 11 bases are shared with TRBD2. CDR1 and CDR2 from the germline V gene are LNHNV and YYDKDF (reference sequence). This CDR3 has 13 amino acids. Germline trimming cut 8 bases from V and 3 bases from J; bases unmatched to any gene: 2. The CDR3 is CATEGLAEETQYF. CDR3 in DNA: TGTGCCACCGAGGGACTAGCGGAAGAGACCCAGTACTTC.

The chain employs TRBV19 and TRBJ2-2, with TRBD2 matching over 7 bases. CDR1 is LNHDA and CDR2 is SQIVND in the germline V gene (reference sequence). The CDR3 length is 15 residues. J gave up 5 bases and V 6 bases, and 9 bases lay outside the gene matches. CDR3 loop: CASRSSGVRTGELFF. The CDR3 DNA reads TGTGCCAGTAGGTCTAGCGGAGTCAGGACCGGGGAGCTGTTTTTT.

The chain joins TRBV28 to TRBJ2-7, with 10 bases matching TRBD1. The CDR3 is 16 residues long. V gave up 4 bases and J gave up 4 bases; unmatched junction bases: 10. Germline-derived CDR1 and CDR2 are MDHEN and SYDVKM. The CDR3: CASSSYPRQGAYEQYF. CDR3 in DNA: TGTGCCAGCAGTTCCTACCCGAGACAGGGGGCATACGAGCAGTACTTC.

V usage is TRBV5-1 and J usage is TRBJ2-5; weak D call: TRBD2 (7 bases). This CDR3 has 17 amino acids. Germline V gene sequence: CDR1 SGHRS, CDR2 YFSETQ. The germline V and J ends were trimmed by 3 bases and 2 bases, with 20 bases remaining between them. The CDR3 sequence is CASSSSPGGLKQETQYF. CDR3 DNA: TGCGCCAGCAGCTCCAGCCCCGGGGGGCTTAAACAAGAGACCCAGTACTTC.

This chain uses TRBV19 with TRBJ2-1; 8 bases match TRBD1. CDR1 is LNHDA, CDR2 SQIVND, per germline (reference sequence). J lost 7 bases, V lost 7 bases, and 9 bases had no gene match. CDR3 length equals 14 residues. Here the CDR3 DNA reads TGTGCCAGTAAAGGGGACAGGCATTCGAATGAGCAGTTCTTC. Its protein product is CASKGDRHSNEQFF.

The chain links TRBV6-5 to TRBJ1-1; D unclear. Deletions cut 0 bases from V and 0 bases from J, with 8 bases between. There are 15 residues in the CDR3. In germline, CDR1 is MNHEY, CDR2 SVGAGI. The CDR3 DNA is TGTGCCAGCAGTTACTCGAACAGCATGAACACTGAAGCTTTCTTT. It specifies CASSYSNSMNTEAFF.

The gene calls are TRBV5-1 and TRBJ2-5; tentative D call: TRBD2 (5 bases). The ends were cut back, 2 bases at V and 1 base at J, with 9 bases in the middle. The CDR3 spans 14 residues. From germline, CDR1 is SGHRS and CDR2 YFSETQ. CDR3 sequence (DNA): TGCGCCAGCAGCTTTAATAGCGTCCAAGAGACCCAGTACTTC. It specifies CASSFNSVQETQYF.

The V and J genes are TRBV28 and TRBJ2-7; tentative D call: TRBD2 (5 bases). Per the germline V gene, CDR1 is MDHEN and CDR2 is SYDVKM. V gave up 5 bases and J gave up 1 base, with 15 bases separating them. CDR3 length: 15 amino acids. This CDR3 reads CASSLGGRLSYEQYF. CDR3 nucleotides: TGTGCCAGCAGTCTGGGCGGGCGGCTTTCCTACGAGCAGTACTTC. The whole variable domain, filled in from reference TRBV28 and TRBJ2-7, reads DVKVTQSSRYLVKRTGEKVFLECVQDMDHENMFWYRQDPGLGLRLIYFSYDVKMKEKGDIPEGYSVSREKKERFSLILESASTNQTSMYLCASSLGGRLSYEQYFGPGTRLTVT.

The chain is built from TRBV6-6 and TRBJ1-1; the D gene is possibly TRBD1 (5 bases). V lost 7 bases and J lost 3, with 15 bases in between. The CDR3 runs 14 residues. Germline V gene sequence: CDR1 MNHNY, CDR2 SVGAGI (reference sequence). CDR3 nucleotides: TGTGCCAGCAACCAAAGGGGTCGTCACACTGAAGCTTTCTTT. It codes for CASNQRGRHTEAFF.

The chain employs TRBV5-6 and TRBJ2-1, with TRBD1 identical over 7 bases. The CDR3 is 15 amino acids. Germline V CDR1 and CDR2: SGHDT, YYEEEE. V was clipped by 1 base and J by 8 bases; unmatched bases: 9. CDR3 in amino acids: CASSLRRTGRHEQFF. CDR3 DNA sequence: TGTGCCAGCAGCTTGAGGAGGACAGGTCGCCATGAGCAGTTCTTC.

The rearrangement uses TRBV15 and TRBJ2-7; 7 bases fit TRBD1. Germline trimming cut 2 bases from V and 4 bases from J; bases unmatched to any gene: 5. The CDR3 contains 14 residues. The germline CDR1 and CDR2 sequences are LNHNV and YYDKDF (reference sequence). The CDR3 DNA reads as TGTGCCACCAGCAGAAGGGACAGTGGATACGAGCAGTACTTC. This sequence encodes CATSRRDSGYEQYF.

This sequence joins TRBV2 and TRBJ2-7, with 8 bases lining up with TRBD2. The CDR3 length is 14 residues. CDR1 and CDR2 (germline): SNHLY, FYNNEI. V was pared by 8 bases and J by 2 bases, with 8 bases of the junction left unmatched. The CDR3 sequence is CASDNSGNTYEQYF. In DNA form, the CDR3 reads TGTGCCAGCGACAATAGCGGGAACACCTACGAGCAGTACTTC.